Below, 14 T cell receptor beta chains from the same sample are listed, as sequenced in a study of blood T cell repertoires in COVID-19. Assay used: immunoSEQ multiplex PCR; TCRdb lists only in-frame clones, some missing. The sample yields roughly 300,000 clones, just under 90% seen once. What was sequenced was peripheral blood. All receptors come from a woman in her twenties or thirties with COVID-19, enrolled during active disease.

This rearrangement joins TRBV13 to TRBJ1-1, with no clear D. The CDR3 has 14 amino acids. Looked up from germline, CDR1 is PRHDT and CDR2 is FYEKMQ (reference sequence). The germline V and J ends were trimmed by 5 bases and 5 bases, with 15 bases remaining between them. This CDR3 is CASSPAPRVTEAFF. The CDR3 nucleotides read TGTGCCAGCAGCCCGGCCCCCCGGGTAACTGAAGCTTTCTTT.

The chain carries TRBV25-1 and TRBJ2-1, with 9 bases aligning to TRBD2. The germline V gene has CDR1 MGHDK and CDR2 SYGVNS. V shed 3 bases, J shed 7 bases, and the junction held 4 bases outside the gene matches. The CDR3 has 14 residues. This CDR3 is CASSEAGGQNEQFF. CDR3 nucleotides: TGTGCCAGCAGTGAGGCGGGGGGGCAAAATGAGCAGTTCTTC.

The V and J genes are TRBV2 and TRBJ1-1; no firm D call. Per germline, CDR1 SNHLY and CDR2 FYNNEI. V was shortened by 3 bases and J by 7 bases, with 18 bases between the two germline ends. This CDR3 has 15 residues. CDR3 residues: CASSDLRELKDEAFF. CDR3 in DNA: TGTGCCAGCAGTGACCTCCGGGAGCTAAAGGATGAAGCTTTCTTT.

The chain links TRBV7-2 to TRBJ1-2; 10 nucleotides align to TRBD1. The length of the CDR3 is 16 residues. Germline trimming cut 2 bases from V and 6 bases from J; bases unmatched to any gene: 9. Germline-derived CDR1 and CDR2 are SGHTA and FQGNSA. The chain's CDR3 is CASSLRPTGQGDGYTF. The CDR3 DNA follows: TGTGCCAGCAGCTTACGGCCTACCGGACAGGGGGATGGCTACACCTTC.

The sample holds a few counts of this clone. The V gene is TRBV5-8, the J gene TRBJ2-3, with 8 nucleotides matching TRBD1. This CDR3 is built from 14 residues. CDR1 and CDR2 from the germline V gene are SGHTS and YDEGEE. The ends lost 1 base at V and 6 bases at J; junction bases unmatched: 4. CDR3 sequence (DNA): TGTGCCAGCAGCTTGAGACAGGGGACGGATACGCAGTATTTT. Its protein is CASSLRQGTDTQYF.

Points on this clone: This specimen includes other DNA sequences encoding the same CDR3. The chain has TRBV4-3 and TRBJ1-2; 7 bases map to TRBD1. Germline V lookup: CDR1 LGHNA, CDR2 YSLEER. V shed 4 bases, J shed 0 bases, and the junction held 5 bases outside the gene matches. The CDR3 spans 15 residues. The CDR3 nucleotides are TGCGCCAGCAGCCCGGGACAGCGAGCTAACTATGGCTACACCTTC. This translates into CASSPGQRANYGYTF.

V gene TRBV3-1 (or the pseudogene TRBV3-2) combines with J gene TRBJ2-1, with a weak D call TRBD1 (6 bases). This CDR3 contains 13 residues. V dropped 5 bases and J dropped 5 bases, with 10 bases sitting between them. CDR1 is LGHDT, CDR2 YNNKEL, per germline (reference sequence). Here the CDR3 reads CASSSDSHNEQFF. The CDR3 bases are TGTGCCAGCAGCTCGGACAGTCACAATGAGCAGTTCTTC.

Only a few counts were recorded for this clone. The V call is TRBV27, the J call TRBJ2-7; D uncertain. CDR3 length: 13 residues. Per the germline V gene, CDR1 is MNHEY and CDR2 is SMNVEV (reference sequence). With 3 bases removed from V and 3 bases from J, the gap between germline ends came to 9 bases. The CDR3 is CASSFQAYYEQYF. In DNA form, the CDR3 reads TGTGCCAGCAGTTTCCAGGCCTACTACGAGCAGTACTTC.

This sequence joins TRBV29-1 and TRBJ1-2; no firm D call. V was shortened by 7 bases and J by 4 bases, with 16 bases between the two germline ends. Germline V gene data show CDR1 as SQVTM and CDR2 as ANQGSEA. The length of the CDR3 is 13 residues. In DNA form, the CDR3 reads TGCAGCGCCCATCCAGTGGTTGGCTATGGCTACACCTTC. This translates into CSAHPVVGYGYTF. The whole variable domain, remainder taken from reference TRBV29-1 and TRBJ1-2, is SAVISQKPSRDICQRGTSLTIQCQVDSQVTMMFWYRQQPGQSLTLIATANQGSEATYESGFVIDKFPISRPNLTFSTLTVSNMSPEDSSIYLCSAHPVVGYGYTFGSGTRLTVV.

The V call is TRBV19, the J call TRBJ1-2, with 7 positions matching TRBD1. Trimming cost V 6 bases and J 7 bases; bases outside gene matches: 8. The germline V gene has CDR1 LNHDA and CDR2 SQIVND (reference sequence). This CDR3 comprises 13 residues. CDR3 protein: CASSDDRVGGYTF. The CDR3 DNA sequence: TGTGCCAGTAGCGATGACAGGGTGGGTGGCTACACCTTC.

This clone was recorded a few times. The rearrangement uses TRBV19 and TRBJ1-1; D is ambiguous. The CDR3 length is 15 residues. Germline CDR1 reads LNHDA; CDR2 reads SQIVND (reference sequence). Trimming pared 1 base from V and 11 bases from J, leaving 20 bases between. CDR3 in amino acids: CASSIGTRAVGRAFF. The CDR3 DNA reads TGTGCCAGTAGTATAGGGACTCGGGCAGTAGGTCGTGCTTTCTTT.

The rearrangement uses TRBV7-2 and TRBJ2-3, with a tentative D call TRBD2 (6 bases). Germline assignment: CDR1 SGHTA and CDR2 FQGNSA. V shed 5 bases and J shed 4 bases, with 16 bases lying between them. CDR3 length: 15 amino acids. CDR3 sequence reads: CASSPSRLGADTQYF. For the CDR3, the DNA is TGTGCCAGCAGCCCGTCGAGACTAGGGGCAGATACGCAGTATTTT. Looking up the rest from reference TRBV7-2 and TRBJ2-3 gives the full variable domain: GAGVSQSPSNKVTEKGKDVELRCDPISGHTALYWYRQSLGQGLEFLIYFQGNSAPDKSGLPSDRFSAERTGGSVSTLTIQRTQQEDSAVYLCASSPSRLGADTQYFGPGTRLTVL.

This clone was recorded only once. This chain uses TRBV4-2 with TRBJ2-1, with 11 bases aligning to TRBD2. CDR1 and CDR2 from the germline V gene are LGHNA and YNFKEQ. The CDR3 is 16 residues long. The V and J ends lost 3 bases and 4 bases, in that order; junction bases with no gene match: 5. The CDR3 coding sequence is TGTGCCAGCAGCCAGGATACTAGCGGGGGTTACAATGAGCAGTTCTTC. Translation gives CASSQDTSGGYNEQFF.

The V gene is TRBV5-5, the J gene TRBJ2-5; tentatively, D is TRBD1 (5 bases). V lost 4 bases to trimming and J lost 5 bases, with 12 bases between them. Per germline, CDR1 SGHKS and CDR2 YYEKEE (reference sequence). CDR3 length equals 13 residues. The CDR3 region has the DNA TGTGCCAGCAGCCGTCAGGGCGGCGAGACCCAGTACTTC. Translation gives CASSRQGGETQYF. Looking up the rest from reference TRBV5-5 and TRBJ2-5 gives the full variable domain: DAGVTQSPTHLIKTRGQQVTLRCSPISGHKSVSWYQQVLGQGPQFIFQYYEKEERGRGNFPDRFSARQFPNYSSELNVNALLLGDSALYLCASSRQGGETQYFGPGTRLLVL.